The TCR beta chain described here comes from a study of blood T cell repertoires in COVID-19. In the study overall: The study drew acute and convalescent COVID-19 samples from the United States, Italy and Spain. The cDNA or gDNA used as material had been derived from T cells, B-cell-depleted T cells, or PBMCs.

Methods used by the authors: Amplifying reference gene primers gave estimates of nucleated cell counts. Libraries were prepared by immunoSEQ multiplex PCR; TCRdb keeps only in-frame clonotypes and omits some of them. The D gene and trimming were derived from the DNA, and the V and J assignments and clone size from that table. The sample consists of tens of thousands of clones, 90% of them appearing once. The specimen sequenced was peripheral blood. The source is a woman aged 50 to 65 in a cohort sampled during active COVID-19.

Here the CDR3 reads CASSYGGESGHEQFF. DNA of the CDR3: TGTGCCAGCAGTTACGGGGGGGAGTCGGGCCATGAGCAGTTCTTC. The chain employs TRBV6-5 and TRBJ2-1; TRBD2 matches 7 bases. The CDR3 runs to 15 residues. Germline V gives CDR1 MNHEY, CDR2 SVGAGI. V was clipped by 2 bases and J by 8 bases; unmatched bases: 9.